This T cell receptor beta chain was documented in a study of T cell clones after liver transplantation. Study summary: Apart from a few HCV-positive recipients, transplants were for non-autoimmune, non-viral reasons. Timepoints were pre-transplant, pre-withdrawal, and after withdrawal was completed or failed. Whole-study findings and limits: Migration into the graft, not deletion, may explain lost graft donor-reactive T cells.

Turning to this clone: Its antigen is currently unknown.

Sequenced by immunoSEQ multiplex PCR; TCRdb stores in-frame clones only, minus some. The repertoire holds approximately 100,000 clones, with about 81% as singletons. V was trimmed by 5 bases and J by 1 base, leaving 14 bases between them. CDR1 MNHEY and CDR2 SVGAGI come from the germline V gene. The CDR3 is 15 amino acids. CD3+CD4+ and CD3+CD8+ cells were FACS-sorted from thawed unstimulated PBMCs. The material sequenced was CD4+ T cells from blood, taken before liver transplant. V and J are TRBV6-5 and TRBJ1-2; D is ambiguous. The source is a human donor who received a liver transplant. The CDR3 spells CASSVRAAGNYGYTF. For the CDR3, the DNA is TGTGCCAGCAGTGTGCGGGCTGCGGGTAACTATGGCTACACCTTC.